The clone carrying this T cell receptor beta chain was seen a few times. The antigen is unknown. Authors' processing steps: For the immunoSEQ data, sequences were junction-only without quality scores, so filtering differed. Sequencing used immunoSEQ multiplex PCR; TCRdb keeps in-frame clones, though not all of them. The V and J calls and clone size come from that table; D and trimming were worked out from the DNA. This sample has fewer than 600,000 clones, with approximately 79% found just once. These data come from a study of shared clonotypes between healthy human individuals. General study points: There were few donors, and this limited the genetic and exposure-history diversity represented.

The study used 98 million or so PBMCs per unsorted sample for genomic DNA. Looked up from germline, CDR1 is SGHTA and CDR2 is FQGNSA. CDR3 length: 11 amino acids. V gave up 8 bases and J gave up 4 bases, with 9 bases separating them. Sample: PBMCs. The clonotype originates from a woman aged 40 to 50 in good health. Some clones in this sample may be carry-over from other donors' samples. The V call is TRBV7-2, the J call TRBJ2-7; D tentatively reads TRBD1 or TRBD2 (5 bases each). CDR3 protein: CASGDRYEQYF. The CDR3 DNA reads as TGTGCCAGCGGGGACCGGTACGAGCAGTACTTC.